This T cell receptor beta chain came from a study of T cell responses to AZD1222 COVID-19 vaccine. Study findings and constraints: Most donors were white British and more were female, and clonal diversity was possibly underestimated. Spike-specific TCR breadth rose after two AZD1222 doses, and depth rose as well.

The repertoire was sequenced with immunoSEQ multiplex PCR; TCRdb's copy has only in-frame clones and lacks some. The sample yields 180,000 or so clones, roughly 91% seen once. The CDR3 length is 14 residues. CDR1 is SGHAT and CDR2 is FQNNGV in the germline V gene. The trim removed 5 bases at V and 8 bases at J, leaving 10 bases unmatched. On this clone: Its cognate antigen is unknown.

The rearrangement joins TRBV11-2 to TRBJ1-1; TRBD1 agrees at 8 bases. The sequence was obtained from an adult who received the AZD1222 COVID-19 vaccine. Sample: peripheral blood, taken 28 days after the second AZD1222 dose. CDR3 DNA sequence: TGTGCCAGCAGCCCACGGACAGGGCTGAAGGAAGCTTTCTTT. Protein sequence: CASSPRTGLKEAFF.